A selection of T cell receptor beta chains follows, all from one sample in a study of T cell responses to AZD1222 COVID-19 vaccine. Some clones are missing from TCRdb's copy, which holds only in-frame ones; the method was immunoSEQ multiplex PCR. The sample carries some 140,000 clones, approximately 94% recorded once. The material sequenced was peripheral blood, taken on day 0 of AZD1222 vaccination. These receptors originate from an adult in good health. Each CDR3 is given with its conserved first and last residue. A D gene is named only where the DNA matches it firmly. A clone size is listed for some rows: how often the clone was seen (once, few, many), or a class if it is expanded.

.	14	.	TRBV11-2	TRBJ1-1	TGTGCCAGCAGCTTAGTGGTCAGGGGAACTGAAGCTTTCTTT	CASSLVVRGTEAFF
.	15	.	TRBV5-6	TRBJ2-3	TGTGCCAGCAGTCTCGGGGTCTCTAGCACAGATACGCAGTATTTT	CASSLGVSSTDTQYF
TRBD1	16	once	TRBV6-5	TRBJ1-3	TGTGCCAGCAGTTACTCGAGGGGGCCCTCTGGAAACACCATATATTTT	CASSYSRGPSGNTIYF
.	15	.	TRBV7-9	TRBJ1-2	TGTGCCAGCAGCTTAGCCGGAGCAGCTAACTATGGCTACACCTTC	CASSLAGAANYGYTF
TRBD2	14	.	TRBV7-9	TRBJ2-5	TGTGCCAGCAGCTTCCTAGCGGGAGAAGAGACCCAGTACTTC	CASSFLAGEETQYF
.	17	.	TRBV28	TRBJ2-7	TGTGCCAGCAGTCCACCAAACCTCGGTATGGGGTCCTACGAGCAGTACTTC	CASSPPNLGMGSYEQYF
TRBD2	14	.	TRBV5-1	TRBJ2-7	TGCGCCAGCAGCTCCAGCGGGAGCTCCTACGAGCAGTACTTC	CASSSSGSSYEQYF
TRBD2	16	.	TRBV2	TRBJ2-1	TGTGCCAGCAGTGAGGAATGGCGGGAGAGCTACAATGAGCAGTTCTTC	CASSEEWRESYNEQFF
.	11	.	TRBV28	TRBJ2-3	TGTGCCAGCAGTTTTACAGATACGCAGTATTTT	CASSFTDTQYF
.	14	.	TRBV2	TRBJ1-5	TGTGCCAGCAGAGGGGGACAACTCAATCAGCCCCAGCATTTT	CASRGGQLNQPQHF
TRBD1	18	.	TRBV28	TRBJ1-5	TGTGCCAGCAGTCAACCTACTACCGGGACAGGGGGCAGGCAGCCCCAGCATTTT	CASSQPTTGTGGRQPQHF
.	14	.	TRBV4-3	TRBJ1-2	TGCGCCAGCAGCCAAGATAGGACTCGACTCGGCTACACCTTC	CASSQDRTRLGYTF
.	14	once	TRBV6-5	TRBJ1-1	TGTGCCAGCAGTTACCCAACGACGTACCCTGACGCTTTCTTT	CASSYPTTYPDAFF
.	15	.	TRBV28	TRBJ1-1	TGTGCCAGCACACCTTCCGGGGGGTCGGACACTGAAGCTTTCTTT	CASTPSGGSDTEAFF
.	13	.	TRBV10-3	TRBJ1-3	TGTGCCATCAGTGACCCTACTGGAAACACCATATATTTT	CAISDPTGNTIYF
TRBD2	17	few	TRBV10-1	TRBJ2-1	TGCGCCAGCAGTGCGCCACGACTAGCGGGAGAGGACAATGAGCAGTTCTTC	CASSAPRLAGEDNEQFF
.	13	.	TRBV7-9	TRBJ1-1	TGTGCCAGCAGCGAGCCCGCCCCAGCTGAAGCTTTCTTT	CASSEPAPAEAFF
.	16	.	TRBV4-1	TRBJ1-1	TGCGCCAGCAGCCAAGATAAAAGGCAGCAGAACACTGAAGCTTTCTTT	CASSQDKRQQNTEAFF
.	13	.	TRBV9	TRBJ1-2	TGTGCCAGCAGCAGCACGGGGCAGGATGGCTACACCTTC	CASSSTGQDGYTF
.	12	.	TRBV5-6	TRBJ2-7	TGTGCCAGCAGTCCCAGGGACGGCGAGCAGTACTTC	CASSPRDGEQYF
TRBD1	16	.	TRBV6-1	TRBJ2-4	TGTGCCAGCAGGGAAGGGACAGGGGCCCCCAAGGACATTCAGTACTTC	CASREGTGAPKDIQYF
.	16	.	TRBV7-9	TRBJ2-3	TGTGCCAGCAGCCGCCCGGGACACCCCGGCACAGATACGCAGTATTTT	CASSRPGHPGTDTQYF
TRBD1	16	.	TRBV4-1	TRBJ2-2	TGCGCCAGCAGCCAGGCCGGGACAGGGCTCACCGGGGAGCTGTTTTTT	CASSQAGTGLTGELFF
TRBD1	17	once	TRBV4-1	TRBJ2-5	TGCGCCAGCAGCCAACCTAAAACAGGGGGCCGGGCAGAGACCCAGTACTTC	CASSQPKTGGRAETQYF
.	14	once	TRBV5-5	TRBJ2-5	TGTGCCAGCAGCTTGGGTGGAATCCAAGAGACCCAGTACTTC	CASSLGGIQETQYF
.	16	.	TRBV6-5	TRBJ2-3	TGTGCCAGCAGTTACTCGATCGGCGGCCCCGCAGATACGCAGTATTTT	CASSYSIGGPADTQYF
.	15	.	TRBV5-8	TRBJ2-5	TGTGCCAGCAGCTTAAGTCAGACAGCTCAAGAGACCCAGTACTTC	CASSLSQTAQETQYF
TRBD2	13	.	TRBV6-5	TRBJ2-1	TGTGCCAGCAGCCAGGGACTAGCGCGTGAGCAGTTCTTC	CASSQGLAREQFF
TRBD1	18	.	TRBV29-1	TRBJ2-1	TGCAGCGGACGGACCCCGGGACAGGGTTTAATCCCCTACAATGAGCAGTTCTTC	CSGRTPGQGLIPYNEQFF
TRBD1	17	.	TRBV15	TRBJ1-4	TGTGCCACCAGCAGAGCCGCTATCGACAGGGGCAATGAAAAACTGTTTTTT	CATSRAAIDRGNEKLFF
.	14	.	TRBV19	TRBJ1-2	TGTGCCAGTAGTATAGTTGACAGAAACTATGGCTACACCTTC	CASSIVDRNYGYTF
.	15	once	TRBV3-1/TRBV3-2	TRBJ1-6	TGTGCCAGCAGCCAAGAGTGGCAGGGGAGTTCACCCCTCCACTTT	CASSQEWQGSSPLHF
TRBD2	15	.	TRBV9	TRBJ2-7	TGTGCCAGCAGCGTAGATGTAGCGGGAACCTACGAGCAGTACTTC	CASSVDVAGTYEQYF
.	13	.	TRBV5-4	TRBJ2-5	TGTGCCAGCAGCTTGGGAGTTGGGGAGACCCAGTACTTC	CASSLGVGETQYF
TRBD2	16	.	TRBV7-2	TRBJ2-7	TGTGCCAGCAGCCCCCTAGCGGGAGAGGCTTCATACGAGCAGTACTTC	CASSPLAGEASYEQYF
TRBD1	19	.	TRBV7-9	TRBJ2-6	TGTGCCAGCAGCTCCCGGGACAGAGGCGCCGGGCCTGGGGCCAACGTCCTGACTTTC	CASSSRDRGAGPGANVLTF
TRBD1	16	.	TRBV5-1	TRBJ1-3	TGCGCCAGCAGCTTGGCTTCCCGACAGGGCGGAAACACCATATATTTT	CASSLASRQGGNTIYF
.	15	.	TRBV6-5	TRBJ1-2	TGTGCCGTAAAGGCGGCCGGTGGTTTTAACTATGGCTACACCTTC	CAVKAAGGFNYGYTF
.	13	.	TRBV28	TRBJ2-1	TGTGCCAGCGTTCTGAAGCTTGGGGATGAGCAGTTCTTC	CASVLKLGDEQFF
.	12	once	TRBV5-1	TRBJ2-5	TGCGCCAGCAGGGGCAGCCAAGAGACCCAGTACTTC	CASRGSQETQYF
.	14	.	TRBV5-1	TRBJ1-6	TGCGCCAGCAGTAGCGGCAGTACCCGTTCACCCCTCCACTTT	CASSSGSTRSPLHF
.	15	.	TRBV21-1	TRBJ1-3	TGTGCCAGCAGTCCCGACGGCGGGCCGGGAAACACCATATATTTT	CASSPDGGPGNTIYF
TRBD2	14	once	TRBV10-2	TRBJ2-7	TGCGCCAGCAGATCTAGCGGGAGCTCCTACGAGCAGTACTTC	CASRSSGSSYEQYF
TRBD1	17	.	TRBV7-3	TRBJ1-2	TGTGCCAGCAGCTTAAATTACAGGGGGCTCGAAACTGATGGCTACACCTTC	CASSLNYRGLETDGYTF
.	13	.	TRBV5-1	TRBJ2-5	TGCGCCAGCAGCTTGGTACAGAGAGAGACCCAGTACTTC	CASSLVQRETQYF
.	15	.	TRBV7-2	TRBJ1-4	TGTGCCAGCAGGCCCGAAGGGCGCGTTAATGAAAAACTGTTTTTT	CASRPEGRVNEKLFF
.	17	.	TRBV30	TRBJ1-1	TGTGCCTGGAGTGTCCCTTTAAACAGGGAACCGAACACTGAAGCTTTCTTT	CAWSVPLNREPNTEAFF
.	15	.	TRBV5-5	TRBJ2-7	TGTGCCAGCAGCTTGGTGGGGGTCCCCTCCTACGAGCAGTACTTC	CASSLVGVPSYEQYF
TRBD1	13	.	TRBV6-5	TRBJ1-2	TGTGCCAGCAGACGAACAGGGGCCTATGGCTACACCTTC	CASRRTGAYGYTF
.	12	.	TRBV29-1	TRBJ1-1	TGCAGCGTTAGGACAGAGAACACTGAAGCTTTCTTT	CSVRTENTEAFF